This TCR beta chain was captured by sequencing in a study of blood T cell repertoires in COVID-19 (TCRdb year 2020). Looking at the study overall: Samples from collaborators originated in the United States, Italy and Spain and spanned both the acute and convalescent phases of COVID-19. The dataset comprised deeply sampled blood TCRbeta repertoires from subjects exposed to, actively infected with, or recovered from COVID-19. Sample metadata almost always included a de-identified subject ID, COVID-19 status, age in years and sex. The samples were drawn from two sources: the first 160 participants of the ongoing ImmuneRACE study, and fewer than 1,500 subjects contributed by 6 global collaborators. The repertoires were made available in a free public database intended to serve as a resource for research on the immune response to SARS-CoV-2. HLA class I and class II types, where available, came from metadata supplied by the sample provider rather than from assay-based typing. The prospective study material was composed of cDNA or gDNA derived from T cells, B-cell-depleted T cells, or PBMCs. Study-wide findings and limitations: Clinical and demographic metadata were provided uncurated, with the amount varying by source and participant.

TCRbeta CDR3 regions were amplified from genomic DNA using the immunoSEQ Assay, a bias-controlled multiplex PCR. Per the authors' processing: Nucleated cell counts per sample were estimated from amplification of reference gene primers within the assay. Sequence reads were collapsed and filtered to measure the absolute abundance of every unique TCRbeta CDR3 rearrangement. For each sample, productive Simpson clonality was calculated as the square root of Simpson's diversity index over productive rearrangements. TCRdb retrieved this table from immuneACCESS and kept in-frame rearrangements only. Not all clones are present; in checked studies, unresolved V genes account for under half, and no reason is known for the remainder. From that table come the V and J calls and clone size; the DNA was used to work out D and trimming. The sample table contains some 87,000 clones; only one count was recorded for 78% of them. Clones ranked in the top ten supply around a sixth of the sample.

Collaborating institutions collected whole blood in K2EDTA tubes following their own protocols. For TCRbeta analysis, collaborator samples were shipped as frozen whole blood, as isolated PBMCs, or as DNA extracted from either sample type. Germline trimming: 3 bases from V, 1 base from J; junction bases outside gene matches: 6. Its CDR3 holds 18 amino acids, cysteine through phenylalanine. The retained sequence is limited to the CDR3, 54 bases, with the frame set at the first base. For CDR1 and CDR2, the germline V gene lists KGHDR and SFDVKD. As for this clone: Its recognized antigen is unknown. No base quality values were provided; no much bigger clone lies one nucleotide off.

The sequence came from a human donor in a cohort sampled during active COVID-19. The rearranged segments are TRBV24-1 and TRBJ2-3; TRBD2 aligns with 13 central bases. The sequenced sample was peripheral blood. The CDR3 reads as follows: CATSDAELAGGGTDTQYF. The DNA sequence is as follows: TGTGCCACCAGTGATGCGGAACTAGCGGGAGGGGGCACAGATACGCAGTATTTT.